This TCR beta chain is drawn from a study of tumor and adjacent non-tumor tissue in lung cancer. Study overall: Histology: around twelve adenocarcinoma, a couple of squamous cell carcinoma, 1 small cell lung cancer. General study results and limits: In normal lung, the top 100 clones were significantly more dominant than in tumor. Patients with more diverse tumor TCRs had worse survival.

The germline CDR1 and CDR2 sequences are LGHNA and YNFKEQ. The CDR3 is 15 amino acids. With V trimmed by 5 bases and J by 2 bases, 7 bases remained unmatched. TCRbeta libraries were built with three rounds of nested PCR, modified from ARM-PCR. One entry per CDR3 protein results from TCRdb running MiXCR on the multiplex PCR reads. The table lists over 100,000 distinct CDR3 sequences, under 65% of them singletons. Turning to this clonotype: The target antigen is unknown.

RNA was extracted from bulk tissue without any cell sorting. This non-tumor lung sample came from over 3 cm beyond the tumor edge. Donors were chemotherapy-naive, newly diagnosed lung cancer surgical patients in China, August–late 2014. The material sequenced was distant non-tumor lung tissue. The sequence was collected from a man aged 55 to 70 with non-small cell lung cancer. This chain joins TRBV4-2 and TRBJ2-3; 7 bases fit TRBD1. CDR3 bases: TGTGCCAGCAGCTATCAGACAGGGAACACAGATACGCAGTATTTT. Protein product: CASSYQTGNTDTQYF.